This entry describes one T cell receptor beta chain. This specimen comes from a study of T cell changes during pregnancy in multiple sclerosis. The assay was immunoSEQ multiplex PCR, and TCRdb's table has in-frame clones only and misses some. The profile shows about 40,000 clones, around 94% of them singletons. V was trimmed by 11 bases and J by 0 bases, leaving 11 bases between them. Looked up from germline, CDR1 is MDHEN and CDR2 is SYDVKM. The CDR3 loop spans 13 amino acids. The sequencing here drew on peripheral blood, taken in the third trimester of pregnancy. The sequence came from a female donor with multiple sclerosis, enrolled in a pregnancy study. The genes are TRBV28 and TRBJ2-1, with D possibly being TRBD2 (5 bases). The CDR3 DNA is TGTGCCGTCCTTAGCGACTCCTACAATGAGCAGTTCTTC. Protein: CAVLSDSYNEQFF.